This T cell receptor (beta chain) was captured by sequencing in a study of blood T cells in healthy people across ages. Turning to the study itself: For every two T cells, template switching captured about one barcoded beta molecule.

The use of a sample-barcoded 5' primer and a J-beta primer mix characterized a second PCR of roughly 6 to 11 cycles. Each of the cDNA molecules was tagged by a template-switch adaptor with 12 random nucleotides. CDR3-containing paired-end reads numbering at least 2.5 million came from each sample. MiXCR, applied by TCRdb to the 5' RACE reads, yields one record per CDR3 protein. The sample has 1.5 million to 1.9 million distinct CDR3 sequences; approximately 39% are singletons. V trimming: 0 bases; J trimming: 5 bases; junction bases outside the gene matches: 9. The CDR3 has 15 residues. Germline V gene lookup returns CDR1 GTSNPN and CDR2 SVGIG (reference sequence). Notes on the study in general: The fall in TCR beta diversity per million T cells was roughly linear with age.

As to this clonotype: The target antigen is unknown.

Sequenced material: blood. This TCR was recovered from a young woman in good health. V is TRBV30 and J is TRBJ1-1; 7 nucleotides match TRBD1. CDR3 DNA: TGTGCCTGGAGTGTATCGGCAGGGGGAAGGACTGAAGCTTTCTTT. Its translation is CAWSVSAGGRTEAFF.